This T cell receptor beta chain was observed in a study of cytomegalovirus exposure and HLA in healthy donors. General study results and limits: A later analysis showed that HLA-associated TCR beta chains had undergone more clonal expansion than equally common others. In a later analysis, the majority of CMV-associated beta chains seemingly showed HLA restriction. As immune exposure information, only CMV serostatus was available.

V was cut by 0 bases and J by 7 bases, with 15 bases left in between. This CDR3 has 15 amino acids. The V gene's germline CDR1 is LNHDA and CDR2 SQIVND (reference sequence). This PCR relied on a set of 60 Vbeta primers and 13 Jbeta primers. The method was immunoSEQ multiplex PCR; TCRdb's version includes in-frame clones alone and lacks a portion of them. Among about 190,000 clones listed, roughly three quarters were seen once. Though nominally healthy at sampling, donors likely had unrecorded immune exposures. As regards this clone: Its antigen is unknown.

Sequencing used PBMCs. This receptor was taken from a woman aged 18-35 years in good health and CMV-seronegative. The chain couples TRBV19 to TRBJ1-1; tentatively, D is TRBD1 (5 bases). CDR3: CASSIEAGIGGEAFF. In nucleotides, the CDR3 is TGTGCCAGTAGTATAGAAGCAGGGATTGGCGGTGAAGCTTTCTTT.